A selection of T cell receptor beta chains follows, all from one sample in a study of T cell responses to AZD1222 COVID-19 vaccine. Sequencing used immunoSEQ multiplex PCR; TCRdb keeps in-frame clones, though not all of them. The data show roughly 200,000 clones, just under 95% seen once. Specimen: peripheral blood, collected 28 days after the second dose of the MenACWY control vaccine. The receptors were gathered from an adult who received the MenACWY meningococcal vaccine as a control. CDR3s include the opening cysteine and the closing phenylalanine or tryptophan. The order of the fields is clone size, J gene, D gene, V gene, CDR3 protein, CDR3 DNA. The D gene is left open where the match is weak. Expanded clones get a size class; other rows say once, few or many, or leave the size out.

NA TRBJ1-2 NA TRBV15 CATRLVGPNYGYTF TGTGCCACCCGGTTGGTTGGACCGAACTATGGCTACACCTTC
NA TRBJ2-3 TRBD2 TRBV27 CASRGGSTDTQYF TGTGCCAGCAGGGGGGGGAGCACAGATACGCAGTATTTT
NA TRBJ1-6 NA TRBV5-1 CASSSSGTEYSPLHF TGCGCCAGCAGCTCCTCTGGGACGGAGTATTCACCCCTCCACTTT
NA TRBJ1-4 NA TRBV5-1 CASSSSGTENEKLFF TGCGCCAGCAGCTCGTCCGGGACCGAGAATGAAAAACTGTTTTTT
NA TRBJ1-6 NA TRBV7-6 CASSLSGTKNPTLHF TGTGCCAGCAGCTTATCCGGGACCAAAAATCCCACCCTCCACTTT
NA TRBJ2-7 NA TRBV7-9 CASSPPVASSYEQYF TGTGCCAGCAGCCCGCCGGTGGCTAGCTCCTACGAGCAGTACTTC
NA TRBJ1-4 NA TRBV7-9 CASSSPRARGEKLFF TGTGCCAGCAGCTCGCCCAGAGCTAGGGGTGAAAAACTGTTTTTT
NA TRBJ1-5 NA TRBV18 CASSPAGGSNQPQHF TGTGCCAGCTCACCCGCCGGGGGTAGCAATCAGCCCCAGCATTTT
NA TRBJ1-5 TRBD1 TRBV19 CASSRGQANSNQPQHF TGTGCCAGTAGCCGGGGACAGGCCAATAGCAATCAGCCCCAGCATTTT
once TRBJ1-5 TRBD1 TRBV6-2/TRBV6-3 CASSYPTGAGQPQHF TGTGCCAGCAGTTACCCCACAGGGGCTGGGCAGCCCCAGCATTTT
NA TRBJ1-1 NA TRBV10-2 CASSDLGQYTEAFF TGCGCCAGCAGTGACTTAGGACAGTACACTGAAGCTTTCTTT
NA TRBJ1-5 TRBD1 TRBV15 CATSILRGDSEGNQPQHF TGTGCCACCAGCATCCTCCGCGGGGACAGCGAAGGGAATCAGCCCCAGCATTTT
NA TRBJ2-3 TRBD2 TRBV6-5 CASSSGGAGSDTQYF TGTGCCAGCAGCAGCGGGGGGGCCGGGTCAGATACGCAGTATTTT
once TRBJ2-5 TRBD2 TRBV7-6 CASSLGSLAAGGSETQYF TGTGCCAGCAGCTTAGGTTCTCTGGCAGCGGGGGGCTCAGAGACCCAGTACTTC
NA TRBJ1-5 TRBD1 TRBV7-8 CASSLALTGGGSSNQPQHF TGTGCCAGCAGCTTAGCCCTGACAGGGGGCGGCTCTAGCAATCAGCCCCAGCATTTT
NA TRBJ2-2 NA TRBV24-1 CATSDPTKRTGELFF TGTGCCACCAGTGATCCGACTAAGCGCACCGGGGAGCTGTTTTTT
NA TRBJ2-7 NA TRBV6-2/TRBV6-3 CASSSFGEQYF TGTGCCAGCAGTTCCTTCGGTGAGCAGTACTTC